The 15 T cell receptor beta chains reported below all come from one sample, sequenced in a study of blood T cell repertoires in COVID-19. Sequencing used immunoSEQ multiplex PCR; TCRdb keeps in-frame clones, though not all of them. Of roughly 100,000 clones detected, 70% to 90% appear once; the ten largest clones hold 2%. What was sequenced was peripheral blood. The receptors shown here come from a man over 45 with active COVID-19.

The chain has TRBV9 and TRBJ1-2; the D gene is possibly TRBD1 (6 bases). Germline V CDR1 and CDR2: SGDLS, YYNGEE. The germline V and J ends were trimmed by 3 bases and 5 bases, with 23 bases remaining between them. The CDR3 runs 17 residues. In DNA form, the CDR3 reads TGTGCCAGCAGCGACCTTGGTTTGGCCGGGACACTTTATGGCTACACCTTC. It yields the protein CASSDLGLAGTLYGYTF.

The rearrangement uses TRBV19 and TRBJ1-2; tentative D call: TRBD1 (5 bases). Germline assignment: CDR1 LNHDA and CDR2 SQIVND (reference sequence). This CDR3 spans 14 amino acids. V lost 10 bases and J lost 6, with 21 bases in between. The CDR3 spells CAIGGARERDGYTF. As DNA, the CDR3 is TGTGCCATCGGAGGGGCCAGGGAAAGGGATGGCTACACCTTC.

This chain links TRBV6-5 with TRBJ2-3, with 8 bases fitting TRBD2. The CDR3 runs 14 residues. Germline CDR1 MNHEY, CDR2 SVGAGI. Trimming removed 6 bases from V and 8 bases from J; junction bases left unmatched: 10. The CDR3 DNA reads TGTGCCAGCAGAGCCGGGGGGGCGGAAGCTACGCAGTATTTT. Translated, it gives CASRAGGAEATQYF.

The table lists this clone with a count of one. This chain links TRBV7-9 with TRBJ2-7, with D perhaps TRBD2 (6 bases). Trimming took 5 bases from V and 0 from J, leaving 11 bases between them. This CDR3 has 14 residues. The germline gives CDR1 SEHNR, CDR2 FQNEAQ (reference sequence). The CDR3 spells CASSPGTLSYEQYF. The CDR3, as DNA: TGTGCCAGCAGCCCTGGGACTCTCTCCTACGAGCAGTACTTC.

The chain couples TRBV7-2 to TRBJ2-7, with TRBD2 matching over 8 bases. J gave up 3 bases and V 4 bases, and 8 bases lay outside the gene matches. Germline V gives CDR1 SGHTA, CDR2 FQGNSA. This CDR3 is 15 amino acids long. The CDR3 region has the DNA TGTGCCAGCAGCTCCCAAGCGGGGGACATCTACGAGCAGTACTTC. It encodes CASSSQAGDIYEQYF.

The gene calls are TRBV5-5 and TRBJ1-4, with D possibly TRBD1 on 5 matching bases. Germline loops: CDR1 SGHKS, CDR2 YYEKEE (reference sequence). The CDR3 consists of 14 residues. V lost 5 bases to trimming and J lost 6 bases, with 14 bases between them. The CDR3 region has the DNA TGTGCCAGCAGTTCCAGGGCTTTAGATGAAAAACTGTTTTTT. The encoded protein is CASSSRALDEKLFF.

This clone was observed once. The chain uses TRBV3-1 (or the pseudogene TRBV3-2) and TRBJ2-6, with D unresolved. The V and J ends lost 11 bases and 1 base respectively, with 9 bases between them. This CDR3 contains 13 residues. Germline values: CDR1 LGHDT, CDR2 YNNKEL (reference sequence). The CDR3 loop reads CAAGSSGANVLTF. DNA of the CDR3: TGTGCCGCCGGGTCGTCTGGGGCCAACGTCCTGACTTTC.

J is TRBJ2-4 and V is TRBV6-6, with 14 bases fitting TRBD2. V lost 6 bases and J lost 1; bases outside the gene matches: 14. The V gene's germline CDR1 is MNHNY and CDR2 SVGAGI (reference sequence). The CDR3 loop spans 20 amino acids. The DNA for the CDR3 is TGTGCCAGCAGCCCCTTAAGCGGACTAGCGGGGGGCAACGCCAAAAACATTCAGTACTTC. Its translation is CASSPLSGLAGGNAKNIQYF.

The CDR3 loop is CASSGEYQETQYF. Here the CDR3 DNA reads TGTGCCAGCAGTGGGGAGTACCAAGAGACCCAGTACTTC. The genes are TRBV25-1 and TRBJ2-5; maybe TRBD2 (5 bases). Germline V gene data show CDR1 as MGHDK and CDR2 as SYGVNS. The V end was cut by 4 bases, the J end by 0 bases, with 6 bases between. There are 13 residues in the CDR3.

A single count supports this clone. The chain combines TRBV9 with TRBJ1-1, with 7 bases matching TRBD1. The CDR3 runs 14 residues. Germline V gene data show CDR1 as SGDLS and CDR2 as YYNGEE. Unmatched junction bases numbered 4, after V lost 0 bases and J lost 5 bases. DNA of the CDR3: TGTGCCAGCAGCGTAGCTCAGGGGGGAACTGAAGCTTTCTTT. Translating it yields CASSVAQGGTEAFF.

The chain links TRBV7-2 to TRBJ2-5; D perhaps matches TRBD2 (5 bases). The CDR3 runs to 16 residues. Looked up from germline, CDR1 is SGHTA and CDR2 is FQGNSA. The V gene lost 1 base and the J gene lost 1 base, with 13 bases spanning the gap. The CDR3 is CASSLGATRSQETQYF. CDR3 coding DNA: TGTGCCAGCAGCTTAGGCGCCACTAGATCCCAAGAGACCCAGTACTTC.

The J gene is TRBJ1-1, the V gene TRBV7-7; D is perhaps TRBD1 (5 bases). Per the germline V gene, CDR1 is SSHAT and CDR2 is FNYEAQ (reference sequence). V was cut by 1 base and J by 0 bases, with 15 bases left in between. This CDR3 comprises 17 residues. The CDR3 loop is CASSLGAQTVLNTEAFF. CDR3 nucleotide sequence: TGTGCCAGCAGCTTAGGGGCTCAGACAGTATTGAACACTGAAGCTTTCTTT.

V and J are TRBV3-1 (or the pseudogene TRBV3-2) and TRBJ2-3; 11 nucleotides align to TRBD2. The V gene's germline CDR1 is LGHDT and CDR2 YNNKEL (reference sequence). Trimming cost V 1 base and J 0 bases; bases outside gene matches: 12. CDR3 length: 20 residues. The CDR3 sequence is CASSQATSGEEDTSTDTQYF. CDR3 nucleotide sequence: TGTGCCAGCAGCCAAGCGACTAGCGGGGAGGAAGACACTAGCACAGATACGCAGTATTTT.

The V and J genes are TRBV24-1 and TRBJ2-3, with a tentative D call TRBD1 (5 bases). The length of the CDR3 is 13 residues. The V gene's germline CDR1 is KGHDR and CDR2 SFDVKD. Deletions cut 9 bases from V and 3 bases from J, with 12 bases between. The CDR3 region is CATGQSGTDTQYF. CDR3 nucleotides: TGTGCCACCGGTCAGTCAGGGACAGATACGCAGTATTTT.

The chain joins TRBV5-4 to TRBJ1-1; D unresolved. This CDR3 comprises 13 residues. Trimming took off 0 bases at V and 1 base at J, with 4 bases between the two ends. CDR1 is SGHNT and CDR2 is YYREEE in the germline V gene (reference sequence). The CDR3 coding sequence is TGTGCCAGCAGCTTGGACAGGAACACTGAAGCTTTCTTT. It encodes CASSLDRNTEAFF.